These 30 T cell receptor beta chains share one sample of origin, sequenced in a study of OX40 agonist ivuxolimab in advanced cancers. Profiled with immunoSEQ multiplex PCR; TCRdb holds only in-frame clones, not every one. Of about 75,000 clones listed, about 85% are singletons. The material sequenced was CD4+ or CD8+ T cells sorted from blood, taken in a trial of the OX40 agonist ivuxolimab. Receptors were obtained from an adult with an advanced solid tumor such as melanoma, head and neck, liver or kidney cancer.

This clone was observed a few times. This same CDR3 is encoded by further DNA sequences in the sample. V usage is TRBV5-6 and J usage is TRBJ1-4; TRBD1 matches at 10 bases. Per germline, CDR1 SGHDT and CDR2 YYEEEE. CDR3 length: 15 residues. Trimming cost V 0 bases and J 5 bases; bases outside gene matches: 1. CDR3 bases: TGTGCCAGCAGCTTGGAGACAGGGGGCAATGAAAAACTGTTTTTT. Protein: CASSLETGGNEKLFF.

The chain links TRBV27 to TRBJ1-1; D remains unclear. V was trimmed by 2 bases and J by 1 base, leaving 8 bases between them. In germline, CDR1 is MNHEY, CDR2 SMNVEV (reference sequence). CDR3 length: 14 residues. In DNA form, the CDR3 reads TGTGCCAGCAGTTTACGGCGCGGGAACACTGAAGCTTTCTTT. This codes for CASSLRRGNTEAFF.

This chain joins TRBV6-5 and TRBJ2-3; 8 bases line up with TRBD2. The germline CDR1 and CDR2 sequences are MNHEY and SVGAGI. With V trimmed by 8 bases and J by 7 bases, 11 bases remained unmatched. CDR3 length: 14 amino acids. DNA for the CDR3: TGTGCCAGCCGGCCTTCGGGGGGGGAGAATACGCAGTATTTT. As protein: CASRPSGGENTQYF.

This clone has just one count. The chain couples TRBV10-3 to TRBJ1-1, with D hard to call. Germline CDR1 is ENHRY and CDR2 is SYGVKD. This CDR3 spans 15 amino acids. Trimming pared 4 bases from V and 1 base from J, leaving 13 bases between. CDR3 DNA sequence: TGTGCCATCAGTGGGGGTATGACACGGAACACTGAAGCTTTCTTT. It encodes CAISGGMTRNTEAFF.

This clone was observed a few times. The rearrangement joins TRBV9 to TRBJ1-5, with D maybe TRBD1 (6 bases). Germline values: CDR1 SGDLS, CDR2 YYNGEE. The CDR3 is 14 residues long. Trimming shortened V by 0 bases and J by 5 bases, and 9 bases separated the two germline ends. CDR3 region: CASSVGDTDQPQHF. The CDR3 DNA sequence: TGTGCCAGCAGCGTAGGGGACACGGATCAGCCCCAGCATTTT.

The V and J genes are TRBV27 and TRBJ2-3; TRBD1 might be the D (5 bases). From germline, CDR1 is MNHEY and CDR2 SMNVEV (reference sequence). This CDR3 has 15 residues. The V end was cut by 2 bases, the J end by 3 bases, with 12 bases between. The CDR3 nucleotides read TGTGCCAGCAGTTTACGCAGGGATGTAACAGATACGCAGTATTTT. This sequence encodes CASSLRRDVTDTQYF.

The chain has TRBV10-2 and TRBJ2-1; 16 bases agree with TRBD2. Germline-derived CDR1 and CDR2 are WSHSY and SAAADI. This CDR3 is 15 amino acids long. V shed 5 bases and J 8 bases; nucleotides not matched to a gene: 3. CDR3 sequence: CASSPGTSGRDEQFF. The CDR3 region has the DNA TGCGCCAGCAGTCCCGGGACTAGCGGGAGGGATGAGCAGTTCTTC.

V is TRBV7-3 and J is TRBJ2-2, with D possibly matching TRBD2 (6 bases). Germline CDR1 SGHTA, CDR2 FQGTGA. This CDR3 region has 15 residues. Trimming cost V 5 bases and J 3 bases, with 13 bases left between them. Written as DNA, the CDR3 is TGTGCCAGCAGCCTAGCCGGGAGAGACACCGGGGAGCTGTTTTTT. This codes for CASSLAGRDTGELFF.

This chain connects TRBV2 to TRBJ2-1, with D possibly matching TRBD1 (6 bases). V was shortened by 7 bases and J by 0 bases, with 16 bases between the two germline ends. Looked up from germline, CDR1 is SNHLY and CDR2 is FYNNEI. The CDR3 length is 16 residues. The CDR3 is CASMRSGASSYNEQFF. For the CDR3, the DNA is TGTGCCAGCATGAGGTCAGGGGCTAGCTCCTACAATGAGCAGTTCTTC. The full variable domain, with the rest looked up from reference TRBV2 and TRBJ2-1, is EPEVTQTPSHQVTQMGQEVILRCVPISNHLYFYWYRQILGQKVEFLVSFYNNEISEKSEIFDDQFSVERPDGSNFTLKIRSTKLEDSAMYFCASMRSGASSYNEQFFGPGTRLTVL.

Written as DNA, the CDR3 is TGCAGTGCTGCAGGGCCCGGGGAGCTGTTTTTT. Translating it yields CSAAGPGELFF. The gene calls are TRBV20-1 and TRBJ2-2; D might be TRBD1 (5 bases). CDR1 and CDR2 from the germline V gene are DFQATT and SNEGSKA (reference sequence). The CDR3 totals 11 residues. The V and J ends lost 5 bases and 6 bases respectively, with 7 bases between them.

The rearrangement links TRBV28 to TRBJ2-7; D is ambiguous. Trimming removed 4 bases at V and 5 bases at J, with 9 bases between. The CDR3 length is 12 residues. Germline CDR1 is MDHEN and CDR2 is SYDVKM. The CDR3 DNA reads as TGTGCCAGCAGTTCCTTCCTCCACGAGCAGTACTTC. It specifies CASSSFLHEQYF.

The CDR3 region is CASSLAPAGAGANVLTF. DNA of the CDR3: TGCGCCAGCAGCCTCGCCCCGGCGGGAGCTGGGGCCAACGTCCTGACTTTC. The V gene is TRBV4-1, the J gene TRBJ2-6; 7 bases are a match to TRBD2. The germline V gene encodes CDR1 MGHRA and CDR2 YSYEKL. With V trimmed by 4 bases and J by 2 bases, 8 bases remained unmatched. The CDR3 has 17 residues.

The rearrangement uses TRBV18 and TRBJ1-1, with a possible D match to TRBD1 (6 bases). This CDR3 is built from 14 residues. Germline V lookup: CDR1 KGHSH, CDR2 LQKENI. V lost 3 bases and J 7 bases, leaving 15 bases between the germline ends. CDR3 in DNA: TGTGCCAGCTCACCCCCAGCAGGGGTGGGTGAAGCTTTCTTT. Its protein product is CASSPPAGVGEAFF.

V and J are TRBV18 and TRBJ2-2, with 11 nucleotides matching TRBD2. J lost 4 bases, V lost 3 bases, and 4 bases had no gene match. This CDR3 comprises 16 residues. Per the germline V gene, CDR1 is KGHSH and CDR2 is LQKENI. The CDR3 sequence is CASSPSLAGVTGELFF. The DNA for the CDR3 is TGTGCCAGCTCACCTTCACTAGCGGGGGTCACCGGGGAGCTGTTTTTT.

The rearrangement joins TRBV7-9 to TRBJ2-4, with D maybe TRBD1 (6 bases). V lost 4 bases and J lost 7, with 14 bases in between. The germline V gene has CDR1 SEHNR and CDR2 FQNEAQ (reference sequence). The CDR3 runs to 14 residues. CDR3 DNA sequence: TGTGCCAGCAGCTCTGGGACAAGTGGGAACATTCAGTACTTC. Amino acid sequence: CASSSGTSGNIQYF.

The chain carries TRBV19 and TRBJ1-1, with no clear D. Germline CDR1 and CDR2: LNHDA and SQIVND (reference sequence). V lost 4 bases to trimming and J lost 0 bases, with 15 bases between them. The CDR3 spans 16 residues. This CDR3 is CASSTGRLYMNTEAFF. Here the CDR3 DNA reads TGTGCCAGTAGTACCGGACGGCTATACATGAACACTGAAGCTTTCTTT.

The table lists this clone with a count of one. Other DNA sequences from this sample encode an identical CDR3 as well. The J gene is TRBJ1-2, the V gene TRBV15; no definite D call. Germline CDR1 reads LNHNV; CDR2 reads YYDKDF (reference sequence). The V and J ends lost 0 bases and 5 bases respectively, with 7 bases between them. The CDR3 extends over 13 amino acids. This CDR3 is CATSRESGYGYTF. Here the CDR3 DNA reads TGTGCCACCAGCAGAGAATCTGGTTATGGCTACACCTTC.

Only one count was recorded for this clone. The gene calls are TRBV5-4 and TRBJ2-7; 10 bases align to TRBD1. CDR3 length equals 14 residues. The ends lost 4 bases at V and 4 bases at J; junction bases unmatched: 5. Germline V gene sequence: CDR1 SGHNT, CDR2 YYREEE (reference sequence). CDR3 sequence (DNA): TGTGCCAGCAGCGGGGGACAGGGGACGTACGAGCAGTACTTC. Translated: CASSGGQGTYEQYF.

The V gene is TRBV5-6, the J gene TRBJ2-7; 9 bases fit TRBD1. Germline V gene sequence: CDR1 SGHDT, CDR2 YYEEEE. The V and J ends lost 3 bases and 6 bases, in that order; junction bases with no gene match: 16. The CDR3 contains 17 residues. The CDR3 coding sequence is TGTGCCAGCAGCTGGGAAGGGACCGGGACAGGGTACTCCGAGCAGTACTTC. Its protein is CASSWEGTGTGYSEQYF.

The rearrangement joins TRBV19 to TRBJ1-1, with D possibly matching TRBD1 (5 bases). Germline V gene lookup returns CDR1 LNHDA and CDR2 SQIVND (reference sequence). Trimming shortened V by 10 bases and J by 1 base, and 13 bases separated the two germline ends. The length of the CDR3 is 13 residues. The CDR3 bases are TGTGCCACCTCGCAGGGTACGAACACTGAAGCTTTCTTT. Its protein product is CATSQGTNTEAFF. Combining the CDR3 with reference TRBV19 and TRBJ1-1 gives the whole variable domain DGGITQSPKYLFRKEGQNVTLSCEQNLNHDAMYWYRQDPGQGLRLIYYSQIVNDFQKGDIAEGYSVSREKKESFPLTVTSAQKNPTAFYLCATSQGTNTEAFFGQGTRLTVV.

The chain carries TRBV7-9 and TRBJ1-5; D call uncertain. CDR1 SEHNR and CDR2 FQNEAQ come from the germline V gene (reference sequence). The V end lost 3 bases, the J end lost 4 bases, and 22 bases lay between the germline ends. The CDR3 is 18 residues long. In nucleotides, the CDR3 is TGTGCCAGCAGCTTCGTTCGGACCGATCCCAGAGTTAATCAGCCCCAGCATTTT. Residues: CASSFVRTDPRVNQPQHF.

The chain uses TRBV7-9 and TRBJ2-2; D is uncertain. The CDR3 length is 13 residues. V was trimmed by 7 bases and J by 4 bases, leaving 10 bases between them. Germline V gives CDR1 SEHNR, CDR2 FQNEAQ (reference sequence). CDR3 region: CASTDIRTGELFF. CDR3 in DNA: TGTGCCAGCACAGACATTCGCACCGGGGAGCTGTTTTTT.

This chain connects TRBV6-5 to TRBJ1-5, with D perhaps matching TRBD1 (5 bases). The CDR3 is made up of 12 amino acids. Germline lookup yields CDR1 MNHEY and CDR2 SVGAGI. V was trimmed by 6 bases and J by 2 bases, leaving 5 bases between them. CDR3 nucleotide sequence: TGTGCCAGCAGACAGGGCAATCAGCCCCAGCATTTT. Translated, it gives CASRQGNQPQHF.

The J gene is TRBJ2-5, the V gene TRBV16; unclear D gene. From germline, CDR1 is KGHSY and CDR2 FQNENV. Trimming stripped 2 bases from V and 5 bases from J, with 15 bases between. The CDR3 spans 15 residues. CDR3 sequence reads: CASSQGIQTRETQYF. DNA of the CDR3: TGTGCCAGCAGCCAAGGTATTCAGACCCGGGAGACCCAGTACTTC.

The chain has TRBV6-5 and TRBJ2-7; the D gene is possibly TRBD1 (6 bases). The CDR3 is 11 residues long. V gave up 8 bases and J gave up 3 bases, with 8 bases separating them. Germline CDR1 MNHEY, CDR2 SVGAGI. The CDR3 reads CASRRGYEQYF. The CDR3 DNA follows: TGTGCCAGCCGCAGGGGCTACGAGCAGTACTTC.

The chain is built from TRBV6-1 and TRBJ1-1, with a tentative D call TRBD1 (5 bases). Germline V gene lookup returns CDR1 MNHNS and CDR2 SASEGT. The ends were cut back, 6 bases at V and 2 bases at J, with 10 bases in the middle. CDR3 size: 13 residues. In DNA form, the CDR3 reads TGTGCCAGCAGCCTGGACAAAAACACTGAAGCTTTCTTT. It specifies CASSLDKNTEAFF.

The rearrangement uses TRBV7-2 and TRBJ2-3; 7 bases match TRBD1. J was trimmed by 3 bases and V by 0 bases; bases with no gene match: 6. The germline V gene has CDR1 SGHTA and CDR2 FQGNSA. CDR3 length equals 16 residues. The CDR3 loop reads CASSLAGGFATDTQYF. In nucleotides, the CDR3 is TGTGCCAGCAGCTTAGCAGGGGGCTTTGCGACAGATACGCAGTATTTT.

The chain recombines TRBV6-8 with TRBJ2-5; D possibly corresponds to TRBD2 (6 bases). The CDR3 has 13 amino acids. Per germline, CDR1 MNHGY and CDR2 SAAAGT. With 7 bases removed from V and 4 bases from J, the gap between germline ends came to 13 bases. CDR3 coding DNA: TGTGCCAGCATAACTAGCCCCTCAGAGACCCAGTACTTC. Amino acid sequence: CASITSPSETQYF.

CDR3 bases: TGTGCCAGTAGTATTGGCCTAGCGAGCACAGATACGCAGTATTTT. Its translation: CASSIGLASTDTQYF. The rearrangement uses TRBV19 and TRBJ2-3; possibly TRBD2 for D (6 bases). Germline V CDR1 and CDR2: LNHDA, SQIVND (reference sequence). With 3 bases removed from V and 0 bases from J, the gap between germline ends came to 10 bases. This CDR3 comprises 15 residues.

As DNA, the CDR3 is TGTGCCAGCAGCTTAATCAATGAGCAGTTCTTC. It encodes CASSLINEQFF. This chain links TRBV7-8 with TRBJ2-1; no definite D call. The ends were cut back, 2 bases at V and 6 bases at J, with 2 bases in the middle. Germline V gives CDR1 SGHVS, CDR2 FQNEAQ. The CDR3 covers 11 residues.